This TCR beta chain was recovered during a study of cytomegalovirus exposure and HLA in healthy donors. Study details: Genetic ancestry analysis placed 81% of the 300 to 500 donors that were genotyped in the Caucasian-associated cluster. Findings and caveats of the study: Reports showed the classifier diagnosing cytomegalovirus status with high specificity and sensitivity. Some highly shared sequence variants likely arose as a pipeline artifact. In a later analysis, HLA-associated beta chains showed higher expansion and lower generation probabilities than comparable chains.

This clone was counted a few times. What it binds is not known. Germline V gene sequence: CDR1 MRHNA, CDR2 SNTAGT. Trimming cost V 0 bases and J 7 bases, with 9 bases left between them. CDR3 length equals 13 residues. A multiplex PCR was run with 60 Vbeta primers and 13 Jbeta primers. Assay used: immunoSEQ multiplex PCR; TCRdb lists only in-frame clones, some missing. Among about 98,000 clones listed, about two thirds were seen once. The receptor comes from a female donor in good health and CMV-seronegative. Sequencing used PBMCs. The chain recombines TRBV6-4 with TRBJ1-2, with D possibly being TRBD1 (5 bases). The CDR3 region has the DNA TGTGCCAGCAGTGACTCGAACCAGGGTGGCTACACCTTC. Its translation: CASSDSNQGGYTF.